This entry lists 4 T cell receptor beta chains sequenced from one sample in a study of cytomegalovirus exposure and HLA in healthy donors. Here immunoSEQ multiplex PCR was the method, and the copy in TCRdb shows in-frame clones only, minus some. The table lists tens of thousands of clones, 90% to 95% of them singletons, with approximately 0.59% in the top ten. The sequencing input was PBMCs. The receptors come from a woman younger than 30 in good health and CMV-seronegative.

The rearrangement joins TRBV4-1 to TRBJ2-7; D gene uncertain. Between the trimmed V and J ends, which lost 4 bases and 3 bases, there was a span of 13 bases. The CDR3 covers 14 residues. The germline gives CDR1 MGHRA, CDR2 YSYEKL. CDR3 region: CASSPTVTSYEQYF. CDR3 DNA sequence: TGCGCCAGCAGCCCCACGGTTACGAGCTACGAGCAGTACTTC.

The CDR3 coding sequence is TGTGCCTGGAGCGCAGGGTTAGGCTACACCTTC. It is translated as CAWSAGLGYTF. The chain joins TRBV30 to TRBJ1-2, with D perhaps matching TRBD1 (5 bases). Germline V gene lookup returns CDR1 GTSNPN and CDR2 SVGIG (reference sequence). Trimming cost V 3 bases and J 8 bases, with 10 bases left between them. The CDR3 extends over 11 amino acids.

The chain links TRBV7-6 to TRBJ1-1; D unresolved. V lost 1 base and J 6 bases, leaving 9 bases between the germline ends. The CDR3 runs to 13 residues. Per germline, CDR1 SGHVS and CDR2 FNYEAQ. The CDR3 protein is CASSLVERAEAFF. For the CDR3, the DNA is TGTGCCAGCAGCTTAGTGGAGAGAGCTGAAGCTTTCTTT.

This chain joins TRBV9 and TRBJ2-1, with 8 bases that match TRBD1. The V segment lost 3 bases and the J segment 7 bases; nucleotides outside the gene matches: 12. Germline V gene lookup returns CDR1 SGDLS and CDR2 YYNGEE. This CDR3 contains 16 residues. CDR3 sequence reads: CASSAGWDRRKNEQFF. CDR3 coding DNA: TGTGCCAGCAGCGCCGGTTGGGACAGGAGAAAAAATGAGCAGTTCTTC.